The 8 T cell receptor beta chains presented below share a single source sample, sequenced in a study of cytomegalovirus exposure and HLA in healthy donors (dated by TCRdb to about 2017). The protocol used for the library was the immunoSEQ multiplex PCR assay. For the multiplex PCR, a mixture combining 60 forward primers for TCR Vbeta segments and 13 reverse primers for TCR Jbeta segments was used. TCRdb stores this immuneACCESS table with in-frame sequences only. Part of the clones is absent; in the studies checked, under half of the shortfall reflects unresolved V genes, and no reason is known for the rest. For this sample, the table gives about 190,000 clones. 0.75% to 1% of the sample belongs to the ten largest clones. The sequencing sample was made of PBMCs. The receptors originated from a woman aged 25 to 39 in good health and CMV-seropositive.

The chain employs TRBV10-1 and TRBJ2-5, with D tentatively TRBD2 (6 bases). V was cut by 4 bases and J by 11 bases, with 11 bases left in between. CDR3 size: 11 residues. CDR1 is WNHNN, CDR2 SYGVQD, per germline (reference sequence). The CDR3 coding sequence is TGCGCCAGCAGTGGTCCGGGAGAGCAGTACTTC. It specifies CASSGPGEQYF.

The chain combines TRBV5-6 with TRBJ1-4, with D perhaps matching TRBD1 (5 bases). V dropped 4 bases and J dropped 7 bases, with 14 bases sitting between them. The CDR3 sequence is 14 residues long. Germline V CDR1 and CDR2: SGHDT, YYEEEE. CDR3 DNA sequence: TGTGCCAGCAGCCGTAACTGGGGGGGTGAAAAACTGTTTTTT. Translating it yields CASSRNWGGEKLFF.

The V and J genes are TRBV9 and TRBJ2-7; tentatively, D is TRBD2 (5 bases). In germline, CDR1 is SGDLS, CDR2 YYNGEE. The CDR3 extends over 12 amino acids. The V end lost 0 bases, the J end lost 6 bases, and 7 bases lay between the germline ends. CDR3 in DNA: TGTGCCAGCAGCGTAGAAGGAGGCGAGCAGTACTTC. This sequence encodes CASSVEGGEQYF.

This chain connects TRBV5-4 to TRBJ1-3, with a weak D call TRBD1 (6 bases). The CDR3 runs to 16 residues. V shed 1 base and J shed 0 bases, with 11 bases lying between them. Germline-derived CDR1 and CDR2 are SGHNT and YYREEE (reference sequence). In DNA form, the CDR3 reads TGTGCCAGCAGCTTGTTTGAGGGGGACTCTGGAAACACCATATATTTT. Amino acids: CASSLFEGDSGNTIYF.

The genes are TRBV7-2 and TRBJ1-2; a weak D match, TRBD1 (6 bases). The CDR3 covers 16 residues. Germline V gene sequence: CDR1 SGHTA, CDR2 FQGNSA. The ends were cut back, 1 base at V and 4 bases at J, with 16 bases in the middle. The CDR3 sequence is CASSLDSGGRPYGYTF. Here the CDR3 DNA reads TGTGCCAGCAGCTTAGATTCCGGGGGGCGCCCCTATGGCTACACCTTC.

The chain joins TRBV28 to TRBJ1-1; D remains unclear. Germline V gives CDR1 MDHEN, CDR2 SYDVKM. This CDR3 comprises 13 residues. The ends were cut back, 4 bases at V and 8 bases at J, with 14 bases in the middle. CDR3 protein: CASSSLDSTEAFF. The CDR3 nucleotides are TGTGCCAGCAGTTCCCTGGACTCGACCGAAGCTTTCTTT.

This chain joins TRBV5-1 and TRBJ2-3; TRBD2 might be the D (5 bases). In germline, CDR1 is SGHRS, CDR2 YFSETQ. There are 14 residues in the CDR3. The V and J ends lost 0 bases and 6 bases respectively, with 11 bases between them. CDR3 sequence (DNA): TGCGCCAGCAGCTTGGAGGCGGGTCGGGATACGCAGTATTTT. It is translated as CASSLEAGRDTQYF.

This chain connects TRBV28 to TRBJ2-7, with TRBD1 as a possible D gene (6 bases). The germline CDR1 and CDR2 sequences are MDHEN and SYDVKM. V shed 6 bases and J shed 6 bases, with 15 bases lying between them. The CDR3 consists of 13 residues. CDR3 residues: CASRQGTIPEQYF. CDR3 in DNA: TGTGCCAGCAGGCAAGGGACAATCCCCGAGCAGTACTTC.